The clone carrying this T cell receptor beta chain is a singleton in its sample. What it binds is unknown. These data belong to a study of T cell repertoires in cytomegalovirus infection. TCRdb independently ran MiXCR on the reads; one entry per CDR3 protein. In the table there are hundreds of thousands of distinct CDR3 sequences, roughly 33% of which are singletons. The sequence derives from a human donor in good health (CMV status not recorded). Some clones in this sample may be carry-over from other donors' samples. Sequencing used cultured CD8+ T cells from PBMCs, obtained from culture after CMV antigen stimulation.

CDR3 amino acids: CASSAPGGAADTQYF. Written as DNA, the CDR3 is TGTGCCAGCAGCGCCCCAGGGGGCGCCGCAGATACGCAGTATTTT. The chain uses TRBV7-9 and TRBJ2-3; 8 nucleotides match TRBD1. This CDR3 comprises 15 residues. The V and J ends lost 5 bases and 4 bases, in that order; junction bases with no gene match: 8. CDR1 is SEHNR and CDR2 is FQNEAQ in the germline V gene (reference sequence).